This T cell receptor (beta chain) was found in a study of blood T cell repertoires in COVID-19. Study-level background: T cells, B-cell-depleted T cells, or PBMCs supplied cDNA or gDNA.

The repertoire was sequenced with immunoSEQ multiplex PCR; TCRdb's copy has only in-frame clones and lacks some. The sample includes about 46,000 clones, 80% to 90% seen only once; the top ten take about 15%. Per the germline V gene, CDR1 is SNHLY and CDR2 is FYNNEI. The CDR3 loop spans 15 amino acids. The V end was cut by 6 bases, the J end by 2 bases, with 17 bases between. The TCR originated in a human donor in a cohort sampled during active COVID-19. The donor label of this sample is uncertain. Sample: peripheral blood. The V and J genes are TRBV2 and TRBJ2-7, with D tentatively TRBD2 (6 bases). Here the CDR3 DNA reads TGTGCCAGCAGCTTCGGGACTCCCGGGACCTACGAGCAGTACTTC. Amino acid sequence: CASSFGTPGTYEQYF. The full variable domain, rest sourced from reference TRBV2 and TRBJ2-7, is EPEVTQTPSHQVTQMGQEVILRCVPISNHLYFYWYRQILGQKVEFLVSFYNNEISEKSEIFDDQFSVERPDGSNFTLKIRSTKLEDSAMYFCASSFGTPGTYEQYFGPGTRLTVT.